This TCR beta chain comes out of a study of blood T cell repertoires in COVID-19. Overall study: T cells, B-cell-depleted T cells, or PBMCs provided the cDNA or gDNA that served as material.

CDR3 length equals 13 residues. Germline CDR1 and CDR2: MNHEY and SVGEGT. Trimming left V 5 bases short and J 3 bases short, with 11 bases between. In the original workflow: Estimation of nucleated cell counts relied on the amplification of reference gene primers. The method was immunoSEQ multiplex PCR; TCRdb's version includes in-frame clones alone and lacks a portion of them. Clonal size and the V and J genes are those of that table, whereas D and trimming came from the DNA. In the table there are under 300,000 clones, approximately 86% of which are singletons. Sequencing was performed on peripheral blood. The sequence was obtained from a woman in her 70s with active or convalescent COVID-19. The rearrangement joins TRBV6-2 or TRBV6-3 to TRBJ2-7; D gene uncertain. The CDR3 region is CASSEALLYEQYF. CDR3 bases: TGTGCCAGCAGTGAGGCGCTACTCTACGAGCAGTACTTC.